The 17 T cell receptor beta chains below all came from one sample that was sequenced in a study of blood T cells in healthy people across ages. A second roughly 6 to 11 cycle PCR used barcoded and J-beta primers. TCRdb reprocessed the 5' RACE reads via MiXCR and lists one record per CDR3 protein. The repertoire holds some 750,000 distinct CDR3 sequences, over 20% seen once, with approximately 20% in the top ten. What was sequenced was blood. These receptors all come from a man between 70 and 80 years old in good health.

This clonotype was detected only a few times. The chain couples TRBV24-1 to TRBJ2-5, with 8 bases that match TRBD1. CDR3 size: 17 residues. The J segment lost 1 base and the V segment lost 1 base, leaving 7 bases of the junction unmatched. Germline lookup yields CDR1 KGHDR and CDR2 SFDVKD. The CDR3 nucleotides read TGTGCCACCAGTGATTTTGGAGGCAGGGGGCTCCAAGAGACCCAGTACTTC. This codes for CATSDFGGRGLQETQYF.

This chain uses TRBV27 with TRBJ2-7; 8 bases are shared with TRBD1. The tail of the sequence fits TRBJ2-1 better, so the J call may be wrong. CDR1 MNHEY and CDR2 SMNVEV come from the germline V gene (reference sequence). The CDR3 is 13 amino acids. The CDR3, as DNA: TGTGCCAGCAGCCGAGGACAGGGCAATGAGCAGTTCTTC. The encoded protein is CASSRGQGNEQFF.

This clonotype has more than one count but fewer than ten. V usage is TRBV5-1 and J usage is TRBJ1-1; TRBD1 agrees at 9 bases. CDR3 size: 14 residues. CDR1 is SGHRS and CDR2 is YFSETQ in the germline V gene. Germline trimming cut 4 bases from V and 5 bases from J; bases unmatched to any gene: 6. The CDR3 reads CASSHGDRGTEAFF. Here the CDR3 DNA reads TGCGCCAGCAGCCATGGAGACAGGGGGACTGAAGCTTTCTTT.

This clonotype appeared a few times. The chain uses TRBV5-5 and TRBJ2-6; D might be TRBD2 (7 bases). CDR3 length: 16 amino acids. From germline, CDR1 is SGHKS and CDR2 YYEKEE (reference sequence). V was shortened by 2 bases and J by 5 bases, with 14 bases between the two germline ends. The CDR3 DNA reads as TGTGCCAGCAGCTTAATTGCGGGGGCTCGGGCCAACGTCCTGACTTTC. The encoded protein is CASSLIAGARANVLTF.

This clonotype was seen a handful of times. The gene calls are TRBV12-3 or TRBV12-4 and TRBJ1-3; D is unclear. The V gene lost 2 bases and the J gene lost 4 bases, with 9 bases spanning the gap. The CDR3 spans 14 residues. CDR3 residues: CASSLMGAGNTIYF. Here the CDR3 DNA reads TGTGCCAGCAGTTTAATGGGAGCCGGAAACACCATATATTTT.

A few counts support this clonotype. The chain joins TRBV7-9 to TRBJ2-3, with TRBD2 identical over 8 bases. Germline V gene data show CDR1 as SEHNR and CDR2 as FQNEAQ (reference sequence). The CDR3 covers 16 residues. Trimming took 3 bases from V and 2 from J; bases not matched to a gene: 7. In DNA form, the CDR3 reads TGTGCCAGCAGCTTGATTGGCGGGGGGACCACAGATACGCAGTATTTT. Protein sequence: CASSLIGGGTTDTQYF.

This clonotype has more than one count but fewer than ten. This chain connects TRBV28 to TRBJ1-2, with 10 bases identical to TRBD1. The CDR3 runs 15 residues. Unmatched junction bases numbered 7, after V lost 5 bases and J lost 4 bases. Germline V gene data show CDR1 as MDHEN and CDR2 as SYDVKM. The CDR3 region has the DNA TGTGCCAGCAGTACGACAGGGGGCCCTGCCTATGGCTACACCTTC. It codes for CASSTTGGPAYGYTF.

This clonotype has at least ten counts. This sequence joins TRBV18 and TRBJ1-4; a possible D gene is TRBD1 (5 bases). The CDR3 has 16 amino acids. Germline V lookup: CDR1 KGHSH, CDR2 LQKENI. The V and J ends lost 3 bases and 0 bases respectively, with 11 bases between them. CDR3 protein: CASSPPGGATNEKLFF. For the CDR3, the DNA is TGTGCCAGCTCACCCCCGGGGGGGGCAACTAATGAAAAACTGTTTTTT.

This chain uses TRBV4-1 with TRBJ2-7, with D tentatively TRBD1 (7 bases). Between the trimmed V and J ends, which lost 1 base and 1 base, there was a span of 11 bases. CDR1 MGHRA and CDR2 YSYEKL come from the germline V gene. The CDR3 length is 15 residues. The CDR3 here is CASSQAAGQSYEQYF. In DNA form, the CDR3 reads TGCGCCAGCAGCCAAGCGGCGGGACAGTCCTACGAGCAGTACTTC.

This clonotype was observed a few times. The CDR3 coding sequence is TGCAGTGCTAGAGTCCCTCGAGGGGAGCAGTACTTC. This gives the protein CSARVPRGEQYF. The J gene is TRBJ2-7, the V gene TRBV20-1; D is perhaps TRBD2 (5 bases). The V gene lost 1 base and the J gene lost 7 bases, with 11 bases spanning the gap. The CDR3 has 12 amino acids. CDR1 and CDR2 (germline): DFQATT, SNEGSKA (reference sequence).

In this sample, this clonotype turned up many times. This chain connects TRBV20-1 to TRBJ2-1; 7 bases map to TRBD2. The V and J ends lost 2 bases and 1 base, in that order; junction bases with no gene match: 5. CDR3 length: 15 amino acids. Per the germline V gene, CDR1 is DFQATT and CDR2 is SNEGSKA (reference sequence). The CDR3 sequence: CSARPSGRSYNEQFF. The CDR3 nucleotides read TGCAGTGCTAGACCCTCCGGGAGGTCCTACAATGAGCAGTTCTTC.

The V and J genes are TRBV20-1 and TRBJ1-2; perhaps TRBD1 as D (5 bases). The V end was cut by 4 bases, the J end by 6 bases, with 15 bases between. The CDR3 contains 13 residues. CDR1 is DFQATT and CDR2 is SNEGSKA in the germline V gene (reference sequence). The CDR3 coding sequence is TGCAGTGCTAAACGGTGGGACTCGGATGGCTACACCTTC. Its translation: CSAKRWDSDGYTF.

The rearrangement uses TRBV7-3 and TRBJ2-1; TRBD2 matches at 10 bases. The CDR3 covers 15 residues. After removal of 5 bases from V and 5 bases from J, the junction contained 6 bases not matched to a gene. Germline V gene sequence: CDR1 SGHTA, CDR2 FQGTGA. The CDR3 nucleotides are TGTGCCAGCAGCCTAGGACTAGCGGAAAACAATGAGCAGTTCTTC. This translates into CASSLGLAENNEQFF. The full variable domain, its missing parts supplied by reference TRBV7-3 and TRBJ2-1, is GAGVSQTPSNKVTEKGKYVELRCDPISGHTALYWYRQSLGQGPEFLIYFQGTGAADDSGLPNDRFFAVRPEGSVSTLKIQRTERGDSAVYLCASSLGLAENNEQFFGPGTRLTVL.

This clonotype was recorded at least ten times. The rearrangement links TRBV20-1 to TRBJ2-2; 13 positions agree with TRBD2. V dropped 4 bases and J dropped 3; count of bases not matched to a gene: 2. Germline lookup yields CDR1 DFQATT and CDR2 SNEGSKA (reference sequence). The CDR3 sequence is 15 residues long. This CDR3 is CSATGLAGYTGELFF. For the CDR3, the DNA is TGCAGTGCTACGGGACTAGCGGGGTACACCGGGGAGCTGTTTTTT.

The DNA for the CDR3 is TGTGCCAGCAGTTGCTCAGGGGGCAACCAAGAGACCCAGTACTTC. This sequence encodes CASSCSGGNQETQYF. The rearrangement links TRBV6-6 to TRBJ2-5, with TRBD1 identical over 8 bases. Looked up from germline, CDR1 is MNHNY and CDR2 is SVGAGI (reference sequence). The CDR3 runs to 15 residues. J gave up 0 bases and V 4 bases, and 4 bases lay outside the gene matches.

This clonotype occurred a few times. DNA for the CDR3: TGTGCCAGCAGCTTAGGCGCGGGACAGGGTACAGGCACAGATACGCAGTATTTT. Translating it yields CASSLGAGQGTGTDTQYF. V is TRBV7-9 and J is TRBJ2-3; TRBD1 matches 9 bases. This CDR3 has 18 amino acids. CDR1 and CDR2 from the germline V gene are SEHNR and FQNEAQ (reference sequence). Trimming cost V 1 base and J 1 base; bases outside gene matches: 9.

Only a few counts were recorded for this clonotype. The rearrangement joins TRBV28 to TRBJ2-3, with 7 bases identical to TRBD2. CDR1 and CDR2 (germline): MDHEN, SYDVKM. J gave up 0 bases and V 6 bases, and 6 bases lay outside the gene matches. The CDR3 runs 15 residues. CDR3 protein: CASSPRGTSTDTQYF. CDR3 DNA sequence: TGTGCCAGCAGCCCGCGGGGGACTAGCACAGATACGCAGTATTTT.